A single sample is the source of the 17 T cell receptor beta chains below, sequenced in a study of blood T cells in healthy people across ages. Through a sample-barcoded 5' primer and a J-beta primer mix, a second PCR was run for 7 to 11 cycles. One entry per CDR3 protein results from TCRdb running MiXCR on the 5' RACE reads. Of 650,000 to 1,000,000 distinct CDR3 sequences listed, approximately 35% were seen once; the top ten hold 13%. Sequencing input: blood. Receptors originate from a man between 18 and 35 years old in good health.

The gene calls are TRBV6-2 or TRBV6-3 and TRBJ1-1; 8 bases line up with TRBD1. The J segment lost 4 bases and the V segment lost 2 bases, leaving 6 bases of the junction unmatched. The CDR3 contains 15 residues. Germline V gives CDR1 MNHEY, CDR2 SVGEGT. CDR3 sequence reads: CASSYGRTGFTEAFF. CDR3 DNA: TGTGCCAGCAGTTACGGCCGGACAGGGTTCACTGAAGCTTTCTTT.

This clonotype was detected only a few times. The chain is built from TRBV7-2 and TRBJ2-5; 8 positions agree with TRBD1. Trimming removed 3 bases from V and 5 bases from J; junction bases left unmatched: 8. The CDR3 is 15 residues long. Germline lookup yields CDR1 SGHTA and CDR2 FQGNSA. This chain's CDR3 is CASSFSGQGTETQYF. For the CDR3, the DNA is TGTGCCAGCAGCTTTTCTGGACAGGGTACTGAGACCCAGTACTTC.

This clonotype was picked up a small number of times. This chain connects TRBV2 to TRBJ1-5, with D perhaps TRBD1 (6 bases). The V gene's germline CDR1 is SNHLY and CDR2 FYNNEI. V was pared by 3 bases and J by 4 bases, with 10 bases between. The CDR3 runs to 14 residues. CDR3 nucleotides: TGTGCCAGCAGTGAGGGGCAGGGGAATCAGCCCCAGCATTTT. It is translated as CASSEGQGNQPQHF.

CDR3: CASSQSGAGVTNTEAFF. CDR3 sequence (DNA): TGCGCCAGCAGCCAAAGTGGGGCGGGGGTGACGAACACTGAAGCTTTCTTT. The chain carries TRBV4-3 and TRBJ1-1; weak D call: TRBD1 (5 bases). The CDR3 spans 17 residues. Between the trimmed V and J ends, which lost 2 bases and 1 base, there was a span of 17 bases. Germline lookup yields CDR1 LGHNA and CDR2 YSLEER.

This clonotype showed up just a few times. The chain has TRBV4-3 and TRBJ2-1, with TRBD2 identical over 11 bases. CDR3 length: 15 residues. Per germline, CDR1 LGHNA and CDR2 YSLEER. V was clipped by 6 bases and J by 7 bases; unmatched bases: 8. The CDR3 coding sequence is TGCGCCAGCAGTCGACTAGCGGGGATTGTTAATGAGCAGTTCTTC. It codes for CASSRLAGIVNEQFF.

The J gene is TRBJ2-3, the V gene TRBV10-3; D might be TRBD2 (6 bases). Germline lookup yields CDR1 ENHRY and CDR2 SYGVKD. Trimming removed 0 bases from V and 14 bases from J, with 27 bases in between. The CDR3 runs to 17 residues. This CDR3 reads CAISESLGSEVHRYAYF. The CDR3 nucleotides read TGTGCCATCAGTGAGTCTCTCGGGAGTGAGGTGCACAGATACGCGTATTTT.

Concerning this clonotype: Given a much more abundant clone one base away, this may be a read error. CDR3 sequence reads: CASSLEQTNTEAFF. CDR3 nucleotide sequence: TGCGCCAGCAGCTTGGAACAGACCAACACTGAAGCTTTCTTT. The chain recombines TRBV5-1 with TRBJ1-1; no clear D gene. This CDR3 contains 14 residues. V was trimmed by 0 bases and J by 2 bases, leaving 8 bases between them. CDR1 SGHRS and CDR2 YFSETQ come from the germline V gene. Full variable domain (rest looked up from reference TRBV5-1 and TRBJ1-1): KAGVTQTPRYLIKTRGQQVTLSCSPISGHRSVSWYQQTPGQGLQFLFEYFSETQRNKGNFPGRFSGRQFSNSRSEMNVSTLELGDSALYLCASSLEQTNTEAFFGQGTRLTVV.

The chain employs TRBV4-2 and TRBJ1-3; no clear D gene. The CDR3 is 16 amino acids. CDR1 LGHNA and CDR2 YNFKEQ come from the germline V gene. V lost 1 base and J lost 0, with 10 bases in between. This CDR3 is CASSQGRAYSGNTIYF. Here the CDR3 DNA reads TGTGCCAGCAGCCAAGGAAGGGCATACTCTGGAAACACCATATATTTT.

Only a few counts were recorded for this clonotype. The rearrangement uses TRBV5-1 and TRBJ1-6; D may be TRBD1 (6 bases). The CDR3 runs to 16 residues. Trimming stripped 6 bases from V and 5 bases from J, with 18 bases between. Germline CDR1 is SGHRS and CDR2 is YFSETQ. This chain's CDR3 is CASTVDGGSDNSPLHF. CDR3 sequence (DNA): TGCGCCAGCACCGTGGACGGGGGCAGCGATAATTCACCCCTCCACTTT.

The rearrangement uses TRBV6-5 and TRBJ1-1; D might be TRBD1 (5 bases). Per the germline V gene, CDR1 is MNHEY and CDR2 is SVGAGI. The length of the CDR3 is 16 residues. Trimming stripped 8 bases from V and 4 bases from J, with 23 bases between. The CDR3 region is CASGQRGRVIGTEAFF. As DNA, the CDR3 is TGTGCCAGCGGTCAACGGGGGAGGGTTATTGGCACTGAAGCTTTCTTT.

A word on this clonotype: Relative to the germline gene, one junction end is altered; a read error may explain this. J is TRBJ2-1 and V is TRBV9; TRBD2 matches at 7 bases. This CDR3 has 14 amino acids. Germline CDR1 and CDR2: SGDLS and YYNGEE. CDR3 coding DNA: TGTGCCAGCAGCGTAGGTACGGGGGGAAACGAGCAGTTTTTC. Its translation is CASSVGTGGNEQFF.

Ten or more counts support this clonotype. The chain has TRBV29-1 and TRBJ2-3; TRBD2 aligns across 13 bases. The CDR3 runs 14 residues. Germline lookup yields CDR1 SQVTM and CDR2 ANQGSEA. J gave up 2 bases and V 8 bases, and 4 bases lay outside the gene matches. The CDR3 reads CSSTSGGATDTQYF. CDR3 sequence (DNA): TGCAGCTCAACTAGCGGGGGGGCCACAGATACGCAGTATTTT.

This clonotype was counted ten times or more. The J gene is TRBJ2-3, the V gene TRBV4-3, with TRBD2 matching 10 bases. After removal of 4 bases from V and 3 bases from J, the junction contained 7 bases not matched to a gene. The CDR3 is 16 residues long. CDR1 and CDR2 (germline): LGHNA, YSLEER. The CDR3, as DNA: TGCGCCAGCAGCCTTTCCGGACTAGCGGAAACAGATACGCAGTATTTT. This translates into CASSLSGLAETDTQYF.

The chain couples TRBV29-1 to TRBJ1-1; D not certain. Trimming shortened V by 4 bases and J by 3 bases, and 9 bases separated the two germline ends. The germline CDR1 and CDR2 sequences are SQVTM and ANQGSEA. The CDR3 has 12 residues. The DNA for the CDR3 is TGCAGCGTTGTCCCCGGGGACACTGAAGCTTTCTTT. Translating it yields CSVVPGDTEAFF. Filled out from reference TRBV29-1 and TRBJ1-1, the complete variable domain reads SAVISQKPSRDICQRGTSLTIQCQVDSQVTMMFWYRQQPGQSLTLIATANQGSEATYESGFVIDKFPISRPNLTFSTLTVSNMSPEDSSIYLCSVVPGDTEAFFGQGTRLTVV.

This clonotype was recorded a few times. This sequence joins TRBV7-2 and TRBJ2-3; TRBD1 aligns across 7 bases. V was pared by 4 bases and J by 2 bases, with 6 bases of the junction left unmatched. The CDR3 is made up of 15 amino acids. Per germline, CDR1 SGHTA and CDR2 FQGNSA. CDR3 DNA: TGTGCCAGCAGCTCCGGGACAGCGACCACAGATACGCAGTATTTT. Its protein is CASSSGTATTDTQYF. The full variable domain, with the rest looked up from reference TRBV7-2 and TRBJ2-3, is GAGVSQSPSNKVTEKGKDVELRCDPISGHTALYWYRQSLGQGLEFLIYFQGNSAPDKSGLPSDRFSAERTGGSVSTLTIQRTQQEDSAVYLCASSSGTATTDTQYFGPGTRLTVL.

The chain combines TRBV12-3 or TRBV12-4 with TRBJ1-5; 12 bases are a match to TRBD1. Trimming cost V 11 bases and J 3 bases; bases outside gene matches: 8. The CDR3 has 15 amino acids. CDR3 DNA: TGTGCCTGCATGGGGACAGGGGGCTTCAATCAGCCCCAGCATTTT. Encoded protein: CACMGTGGFNQPQHF.

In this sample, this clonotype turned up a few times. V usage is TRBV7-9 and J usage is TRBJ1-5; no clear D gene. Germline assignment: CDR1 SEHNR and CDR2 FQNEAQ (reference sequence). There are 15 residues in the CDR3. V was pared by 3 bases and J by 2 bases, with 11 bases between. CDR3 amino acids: CASSLDGQGNQPQHF. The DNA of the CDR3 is TGTGCCAGCAGCTTGGATGGGCAGGGCAATCAGCCCCAGCATTTT.